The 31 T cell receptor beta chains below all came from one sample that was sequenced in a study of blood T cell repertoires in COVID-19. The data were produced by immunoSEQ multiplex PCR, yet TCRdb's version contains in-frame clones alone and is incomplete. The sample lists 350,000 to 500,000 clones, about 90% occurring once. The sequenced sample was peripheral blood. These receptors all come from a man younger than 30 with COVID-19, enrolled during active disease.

This CDR3 reads CASSEGGSAVQETQYF. The CDR3 DNA sequence: TGTGCCAGCAGTGAAGGAGGGAGTGCAGTCCAAGAGACCCAGTACTTC. The chain has TRBV2 and TRBJ2-5; D might be TRBD2 (5 bases). This CDR3 has 16 amino acids. Trimming cost V 1 base and J 1 base, with 13 bases left between them. CDR1 and CDR2 (germline): SNHLY, FYNNEI.

The CDR3 protein is CASFRPSGGGYEQYF. CDR3 in DNA: TGTGCCAGCTTCCGGCCTAGCGGGGGGGGCTACGAGCAGTACTTC. The chain carries TRBV2 and TRBJ2-7; TRBD2 aligns across 12 bases. Germline CDR1 and CDR2: SNHLY and FYNNEI. J lost 3 bases, V lost 8 bases, and 8 bases had no gene match. The CDR3 sequence is 15 residues long. Variable domain in full (rest from reference TRBV2 and TRBJ2-7): EPEVTQTPSHQVTQMGQEVILRCVPISNHLYFYWYRQILGQKVEFLVSFYNNEISEKSEIFDDQFSVERPDGSNFTLKIRSTKLEDSAMYFCASFRPSGGGYEQYFGPGTRLTVT.

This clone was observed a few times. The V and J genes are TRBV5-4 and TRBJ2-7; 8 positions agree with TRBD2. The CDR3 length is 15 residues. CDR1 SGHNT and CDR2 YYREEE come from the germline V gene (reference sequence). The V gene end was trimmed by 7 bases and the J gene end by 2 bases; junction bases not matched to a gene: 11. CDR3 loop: CASGISGGGTYEQYF. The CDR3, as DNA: TGTGCCAGCGGAATCTCGGGCGGGGGGACCTACGAGCAGTACTTC.

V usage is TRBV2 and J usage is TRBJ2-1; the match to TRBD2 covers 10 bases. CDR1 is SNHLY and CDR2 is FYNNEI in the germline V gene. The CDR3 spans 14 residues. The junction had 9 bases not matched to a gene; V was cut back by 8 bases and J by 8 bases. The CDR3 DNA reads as TGTGCCAGCGGTACTAGCGGGATATCTTATGAGCAGTTCTTC. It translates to CASGTSGISYEQFF.

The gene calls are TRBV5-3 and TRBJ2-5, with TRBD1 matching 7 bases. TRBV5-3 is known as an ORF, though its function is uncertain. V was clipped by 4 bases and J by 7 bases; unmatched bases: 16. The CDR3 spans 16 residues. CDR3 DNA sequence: TGTGCCAGAAGCATCCTCGACAGGGCGCTTGATGGGACCCAGTACTTC. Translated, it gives CARSILDRALDGTQYF.

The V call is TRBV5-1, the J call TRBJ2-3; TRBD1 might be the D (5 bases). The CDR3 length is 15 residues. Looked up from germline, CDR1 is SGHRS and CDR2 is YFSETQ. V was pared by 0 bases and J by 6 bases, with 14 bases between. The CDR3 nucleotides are TGCGCCAGCAGCTTGGAGGGGTCAGGGCGGGATACGCAGTATTTT. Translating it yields CASSLEGSGRDTQYF.

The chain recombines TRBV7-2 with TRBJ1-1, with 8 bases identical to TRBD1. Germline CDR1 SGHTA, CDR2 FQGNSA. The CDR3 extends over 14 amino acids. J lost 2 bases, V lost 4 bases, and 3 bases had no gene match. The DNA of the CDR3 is TGTGCCAGCAGCTCCGACAGGGGAAACACTGAAGCTTTCTTT. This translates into CASSSDRGNTEAFF.

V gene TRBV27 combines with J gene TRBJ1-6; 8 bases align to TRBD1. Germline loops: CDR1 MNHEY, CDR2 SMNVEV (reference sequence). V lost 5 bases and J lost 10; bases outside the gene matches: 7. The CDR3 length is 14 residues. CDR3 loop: CASSLGQGVSPLHF. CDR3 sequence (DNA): TGTGCCAGCAGTCTAGGACAGGGAGTATCACCCCTCCACTTT.

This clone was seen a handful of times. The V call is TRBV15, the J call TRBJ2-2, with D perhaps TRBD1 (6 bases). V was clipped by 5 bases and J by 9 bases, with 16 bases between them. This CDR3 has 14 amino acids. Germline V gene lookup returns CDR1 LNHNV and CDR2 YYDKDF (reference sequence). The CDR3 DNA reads TGTGCCACCAGCTCCCGCCAGACAGGTCGGGAGCTGTTTTTT. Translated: CATSSRQTGRELFF.

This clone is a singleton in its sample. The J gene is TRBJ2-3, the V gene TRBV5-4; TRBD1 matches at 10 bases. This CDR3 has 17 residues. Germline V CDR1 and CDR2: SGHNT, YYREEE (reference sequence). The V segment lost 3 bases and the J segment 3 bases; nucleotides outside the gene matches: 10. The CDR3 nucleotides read TGTGCCAGCAGCTCCCGCTCGGCGGGACAGGGGACAGATACGCAGTATTTT. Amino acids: CASSSRSAGQGTDTQYF.

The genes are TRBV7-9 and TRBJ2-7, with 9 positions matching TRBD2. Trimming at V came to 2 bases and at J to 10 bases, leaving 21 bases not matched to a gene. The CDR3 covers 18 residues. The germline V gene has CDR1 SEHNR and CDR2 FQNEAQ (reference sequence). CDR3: CASSLFAGGPGISREQYF. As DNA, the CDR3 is TGTGCCAGCAGCTTATTTGCGGGAGGGCCTGGAATTAGTAGGGAACAGTACTTC.

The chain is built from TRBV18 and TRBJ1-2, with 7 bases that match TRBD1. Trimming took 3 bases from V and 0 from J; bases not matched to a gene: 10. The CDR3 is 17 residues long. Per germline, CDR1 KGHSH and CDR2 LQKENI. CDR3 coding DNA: TGTGCCAGCTCACCTGACAGGGAAAAGAGTGCTAACTATGGCTACACCTTC. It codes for CASSPDREKSANYGYTF.

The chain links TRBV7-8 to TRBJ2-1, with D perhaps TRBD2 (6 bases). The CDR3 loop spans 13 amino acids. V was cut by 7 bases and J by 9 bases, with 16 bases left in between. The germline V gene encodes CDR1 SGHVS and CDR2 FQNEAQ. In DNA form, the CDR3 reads TGTGCCAGCACTTCTGGGGGGAGAGGTGAGCAGTTCTTC. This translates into CASTSGGRGEQFF.

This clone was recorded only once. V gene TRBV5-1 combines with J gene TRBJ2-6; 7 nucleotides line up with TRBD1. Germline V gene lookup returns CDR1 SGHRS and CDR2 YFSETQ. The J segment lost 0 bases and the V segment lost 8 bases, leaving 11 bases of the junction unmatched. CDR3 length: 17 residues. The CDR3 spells CASNRARGNSGANVLTF. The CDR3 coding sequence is TGCGCCAGTAACCGGGCCAGGGGGAACTCTGGGGCCAACGTCCTGACTTTC. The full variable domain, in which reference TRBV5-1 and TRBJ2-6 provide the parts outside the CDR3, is KAGVTQTPRYLIKTRGQQVTLSCSPISGHRSVSWYQQTPGQGLQFLFEYFSETQRNKGNFPGRFSGRQFSNSRSEMNVSTLELGDSALYLCASNRARGNSGANVLTFGAGSRLTVL.

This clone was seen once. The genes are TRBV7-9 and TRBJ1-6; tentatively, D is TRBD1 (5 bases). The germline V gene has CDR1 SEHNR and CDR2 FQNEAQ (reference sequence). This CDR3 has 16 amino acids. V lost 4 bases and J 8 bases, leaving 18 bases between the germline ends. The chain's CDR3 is CASSWGGIHLDSPLHF. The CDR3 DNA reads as TGTGCCAGCAGCTGGGGGGGGATCCATCTTGATTCACCCCTCCACTTT. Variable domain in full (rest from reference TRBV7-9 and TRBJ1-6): DTGVSQNPRHKITKRGQNVTFRCDPISEHNRLYWYRQTLGQGPEFLTYFQNEAQLEKSRLLSDRFSAERPKGSFSTLEIQRTEQGDSAMYLCASSWGGIHLDSPLHFGNGTRLTVT.

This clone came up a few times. The CDR3 spells CASSSTGMGQPQHF. CDR3 bases: TGCGCCAGCAGTTCTACAGGGATGGGCCAGCCCCAGCATTTT. This chain uses TRBV5-1 with TRBJ1-5; D is possibly TRBD1 (6 bases). CDR3 length: 14 amino acids. Trimming cost V 5 bases and J 7 bases, with 16 bases left between them. CDR1 is SGHRS, CDR2 YFSETQ, per germline.

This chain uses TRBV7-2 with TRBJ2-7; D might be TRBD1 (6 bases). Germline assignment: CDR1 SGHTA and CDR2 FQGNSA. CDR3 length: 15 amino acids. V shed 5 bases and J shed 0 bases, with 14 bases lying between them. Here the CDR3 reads CASSPHRAGSYEQYF. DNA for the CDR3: TGTGCCAGCAGCCCCCACAGGGCTGGCTCCTACGAGCAGTACTTC.

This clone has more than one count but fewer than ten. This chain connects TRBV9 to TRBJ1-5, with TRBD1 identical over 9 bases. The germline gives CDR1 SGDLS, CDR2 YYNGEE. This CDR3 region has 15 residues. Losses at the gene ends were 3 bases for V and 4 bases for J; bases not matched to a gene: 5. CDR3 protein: CASSAAGTGNQPQHF. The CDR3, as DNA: TGTGCCAGCAGCGCGGCAGGGACAGGGAATCAGCCCCAGCATTTT. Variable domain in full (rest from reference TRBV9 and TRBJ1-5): DSGVTQTPKHLITATGQRVTLRCSPRSGDLSVYWYQQSLDQGLQFLIQYYNGEERAKGNILERFSAQQFPDLHSELNLSSLELGDSALYFCASSAAGTGNQPQHFGDGTRLSIL.

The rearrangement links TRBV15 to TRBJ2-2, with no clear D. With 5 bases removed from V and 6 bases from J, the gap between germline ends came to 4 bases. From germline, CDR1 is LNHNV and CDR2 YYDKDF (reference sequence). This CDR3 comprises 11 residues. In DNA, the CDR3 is TGTGCCACCAGCGGCTCCGGGGAGCTGTTTTTT. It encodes CATSGSGELFF.

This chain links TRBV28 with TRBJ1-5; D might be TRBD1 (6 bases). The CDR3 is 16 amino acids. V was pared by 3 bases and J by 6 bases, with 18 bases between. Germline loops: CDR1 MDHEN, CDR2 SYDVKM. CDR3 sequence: CASSFSGGARSQPQHF. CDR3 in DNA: TGTGCCAGCAGTTTCTCTGGGGGGGCGCGTAGTCAGCCCCAGCATTTT.

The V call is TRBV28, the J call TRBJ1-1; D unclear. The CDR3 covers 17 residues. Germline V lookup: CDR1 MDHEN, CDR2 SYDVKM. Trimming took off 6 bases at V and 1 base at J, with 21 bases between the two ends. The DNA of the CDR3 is TGTGCCAGCAGATTCGAAGAGGGCGCTCTAACGAACACTGAAGCTTTCTTT. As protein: CASRFEEGALTNTEAFF.

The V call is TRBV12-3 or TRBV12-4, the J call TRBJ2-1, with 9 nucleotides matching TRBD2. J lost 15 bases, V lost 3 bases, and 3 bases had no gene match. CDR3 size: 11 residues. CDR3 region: CASSFGTSRFF. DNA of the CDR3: TGTGCCAGCAGTTTCGGGACTAGCAGGTTCTTC.

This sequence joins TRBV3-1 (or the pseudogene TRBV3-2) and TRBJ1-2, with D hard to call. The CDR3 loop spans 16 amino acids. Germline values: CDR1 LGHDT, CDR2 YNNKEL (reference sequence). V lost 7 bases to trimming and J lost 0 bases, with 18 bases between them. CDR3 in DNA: TGTGCCAGCAACCACGATTGGGGAGCAGCTAACTATGGCTACACCTTC. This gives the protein CASNHDWGAANYGYTF.

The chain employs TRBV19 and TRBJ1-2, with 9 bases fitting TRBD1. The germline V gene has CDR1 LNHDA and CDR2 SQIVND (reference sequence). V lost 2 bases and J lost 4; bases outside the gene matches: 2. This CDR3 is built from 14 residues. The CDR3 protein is CASSIRTGVYGYTF. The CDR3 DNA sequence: TGTGCCAGTAGTATAAGGACAGGGGTCTATGGCTACACCTTC.

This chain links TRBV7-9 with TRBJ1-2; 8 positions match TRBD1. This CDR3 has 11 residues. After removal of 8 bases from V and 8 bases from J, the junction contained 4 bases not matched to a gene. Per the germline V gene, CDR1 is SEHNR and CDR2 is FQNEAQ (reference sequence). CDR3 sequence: CASGQGQGYTF. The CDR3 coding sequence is TGTGCCAGCGGACAGGGACAAGGCTACACCTTC. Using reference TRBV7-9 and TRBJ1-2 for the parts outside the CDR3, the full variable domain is DTGVSQNPRHKITKRGQNVTFRCDPISEHNRLYWYRQTLGQGPEFLTYFQNEAQLEKSRLLSDRFSAERPKGSFSTLEIQRTEQGDSAMYLCASGQGQGYTFGSGTRLTVV.

The CDR3 sequence is CATSPDVGVYNEQFF. The CDR3 DNA follows: TGTGCCACCAGCCCAGATGTTGGAGTTTACAATGAGCAGTTCTTC. The chain couples TRBV15 to TRBJ2-1; D is undetermined. Germline values: CDR1 LNHNV, CDR2 YYDKDF (reference sequence). This CDR3 is built from 15 residues. V lost 5 bases, J lost 4 bases, and 15 bases lay in between.

CDR3 sequence reads: CASSPRGPQDEQYF. DNA of the CDR3: TGTGCCAGCAGTCCCAGGGGACCTCAGGACGAGCAGTACTTC. V usage is TRBV27 and J usage is TRBJ2-7; D may be TRBD1 (6 bases). Looked up from germline, CDR1 is MNHEY and CDR2 is SMNVEV (reference sequence). The CDR3 loop spans 14 amino acids. V shed 5 bases and J shed 5 bases, with 16 bases lying between them.

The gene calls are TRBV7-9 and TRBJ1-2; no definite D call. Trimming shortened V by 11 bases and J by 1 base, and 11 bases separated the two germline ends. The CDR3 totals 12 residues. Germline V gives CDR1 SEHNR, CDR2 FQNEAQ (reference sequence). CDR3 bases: TGTGCCTGCGGAGTAGTTAACTATGGCTACACCTTC. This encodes CACGVVNYGYTF.

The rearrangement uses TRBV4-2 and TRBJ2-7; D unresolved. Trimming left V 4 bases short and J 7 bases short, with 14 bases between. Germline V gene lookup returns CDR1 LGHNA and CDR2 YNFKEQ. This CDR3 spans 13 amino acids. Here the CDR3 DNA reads TGTGCCAGCAGCCTCACCACTCTCGGGGAGCAGTACTTC. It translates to CASSLTTLGEQYF.

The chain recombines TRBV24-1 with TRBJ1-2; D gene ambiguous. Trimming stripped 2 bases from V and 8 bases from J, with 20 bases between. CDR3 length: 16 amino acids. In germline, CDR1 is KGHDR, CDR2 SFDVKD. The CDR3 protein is CATSDYYGETLEGYTF. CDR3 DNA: TGTGCCACCAGTGATTATTACGGGGAAACTTTAGAAGGCTACACCTTC.

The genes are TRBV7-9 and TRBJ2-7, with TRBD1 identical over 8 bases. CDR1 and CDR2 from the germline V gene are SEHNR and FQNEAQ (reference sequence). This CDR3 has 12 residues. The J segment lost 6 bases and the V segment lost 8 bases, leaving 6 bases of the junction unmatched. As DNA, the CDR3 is TGTGCCAGCGGGAACAGGGGGTCCGAGCAGTACTTC. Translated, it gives CASGNRGSEQYF.